The next 20 T cell receptor beta chains were all read from a single sample in a study of identical twins (dated by TCRdb to 2016 to 2018). Libraries came from 5' RACE. This sample was sequenced with an Illumina HiSeq 2000. TCRdb trimmed public reads at Q25 via fastp, called clones via MiXCR and kept in-frame beta chains. Duplicate CDR3 protein sequences are folded into a single record with the most common DNA and genes. Present in this sample are more than 1.5 million distinct CDR3 sequences, roughly a third of which were seen just once. About 0.27% of the sample is taken by the ten largest. Sample: cord blood. The source is a newborn girl in good health.

The genes are TRBV5-4 and TRBJ2-1; 10 bases line up with TRBD2. The CDR3 is 16 residues long. V shed 4 bases and J 2 bases; nucleotides not matched to a gene: 6. The germline CDR1 and CDR2 sequences are SGHNT and YYREEE (reference sequence). The CDR3, as DNA: TGTGCCAGCAGCCCAACTAGCGGGGTAACCTACAATGAGCAGTTCTTC. Amino acids: CASSPTSGVTYNEQFF.

The rearrangement links TRBV3-1 to TRBJ1-1, with 7 bases aligning to TRBD1. The CDR3 has 13 amino acids. Unmatched junction bases numbered 7, after V lost 7 bases and J lost 5 bases. Germline values: CDR1 LGHDT, CDR2 YNNKEL (reference sequence). The CDR3 DNA reads as TGTGCCAGCAAGACAGGGCCGGAAACTGAAGCTTTCTTT. It encodes CASKTGPETEAFF. The variable domain in full, with the rest retrieved from reference TRBV3-1 and TRBJ1-1, is DTAVSQTPKYLVTQMGNDKSIKCEQNLGHDTMYWYKQDSKKFLKIMFSYNNKELIINETVPNRFSPKSPDKAHLNLHINSLELGDSAVYFCASKTGPETEAFFGQGTRLTVV.

The rearrangement uses TRBV20-1 and TRBJ2-7; 9 bases map to TRBD2. The CDR3 extends over 14 amino acids. V was pared by 3 bases and J by 2 bases, with 5 bases of the junction left unmatched. Germline loops: CDR1 DFQATT, CDR2 SNEGSKA (reference sequence). CDR3 DNA: TGCAGTGCTAGGTGGGGACTAGCACCCTACGAGCAGTACTTC. Residues: CSARWGLAPYEQYF.

The rearrangement uses TRBV20-1 and TRBJ2-3; perhaps TRBD1 as D (6 bases). Germline V gives CDR1 DFQATT, CDR2 SNEGSKA (reference sequence). The V gene lost 6 bases and the J gene lost 4 bases, with 20 bases spanning the gap. This CDR3 comprises 15 residues. The CDR3 reads CSARRTGIGADTQYF. In DNA, the CDR3 is TGCAGTGCCCGGCGCACAGGGATTGGCGCAGATACGCAGTATTTT.

This rearrangement joins TRBV6-5 to TRBJ2-7; possible D gene TRBD1, 6 bases. V was trimmed by 6 bases and J by 6 bases, leaving 15 bases between them. Germline values: CDR1 MNHEY, CDR2 SVGAGI. This CDR3 contains 13 residues. DNA for the CDR3: TGTGCCAGCAGCGAGACAGGCTCCCTCGAGCAGTACTTC. Amino acid sequence: CASSETGSLEQYF.

The chain joins TRBV11-2 to TRBJ2-3, with unresolved D. Germline loops: CDR1 SGHAT, CDR2 FQNNGV. The V and J ends lost 3 bases and 4 bases respectively, with 23 bases between them. The CDR3 sequence is 18 residues long. For the CDR3, the DNA is TGTGCCAGCAGCTTCGTCATCCGGGTCAACAGAACACCAGATACGCAGTATTTT. Encoded protein: CASSFVIRVNRTPDTQYF.

This clonotype has more than one count but fewer than ten. CDR3 in amino acids: CASTNLLGLVSEQYF. The CDR3 bases are TGTGCCAGCACCAACCTGCTGGGACTAGTGAGTGAGCAGTACTTC. The chain combines TRBV27 with TRBJ2-4; 8 bases map to TRBD2. Per germline, CDR1 MNHEY and CDR2 SMNVEV (reference sequence). The CDR3 contains 15 residues. With V trimmed by 7 bases and J by 13 bases, 18 bases remained unmatched.

This chain uses TRBV6-1 with TRBJ2-7; a weak D match, TRBD2 (6 bases). V gave up 9 bases and J gave up 2 bases, with 23 bases separating them. This CDR3 comprises 16 residues. In germline, CDR1 is MNHNS, CDR2 SASEGT. Here the CDR3 reads CARIWITGTHPYEQYF. CDR3 coding DNA: TGTGCCAGGATCTGGATTACCGGGACTCACCCCTACGAGCAGTACTTC.

V gene TRBV27 combines with J gene TRBJ1-5, with TRBD1 matching over 7 bases. Germline values: CDR1 MNHEY, CDR2 SMNVEV (reference sequence). This CDR3 spans 15 amino acids. With V trimmed by 6 bases and J by 2 bases, 7 bases remained unmatched. The CDR3 DNA is TGTGCCAGCAGGGAGGGGGCGAGTGGCAATCAGCCCCAGCATTTT. Its translation: CASREGASGNQPQHF.

With regard to this clonotype: A much more abundant neighbour one base away suggests this may be a read error. The J gene is TRBJ1-2, the V gene TRBV7-2; possible D gene TRBD1, 5 bases. The CDR3 has 13 amino acids. From germline, CDR1 is SGHTA and CDR2 FQGNSA. In nucleotides, the CDR3 is TGTGCCATCAGCTTAATCGCAGGGTATGGCTACACCTTC. It codes for CAISLIAGYGYTF.

The chain recombines TRBV13 with TRBJ2-5; D may be TRBD1 or TRBD2 (5 bases each). V dropped 7 bases and J dropped 11 bases, with 26 bases sitting between them. CDR1 PRHDT and CDR2 FYEKMQ come from the germline V gene (reference sequence). The CDR3 covers 15 residues. The CDR3 is CASKLRSRRGDEQYF. CDR3 in DNA: TGTGCCAGCAAATTACGTAGCCGTCGAGGGGATGAGCAGTACTTC.

Only a few counts were recorded for this clonotype. The rearrangement uses TRBV12-5 and TRBJ2-1, with D possibly being TRBD1 (7 bases). The CDR3 extends over 17 amino acids. V was shortened by 0 bases and J by 1 base, with 13 bases between the two germline ends. Germline CDR1 LGHNT, CDR2 FRNRAP. The CDR3 is CASGLVGGGQSYNEQFF. For the CDR3, the DNA is TGTGCTAGTGGTTTGGTAGGAGGGGGCCAATCCTACAATGAGCAGTTCTTC.

This sequence joins TRBV20-1 and TRBJ1-1; D call uncertain. This CDR3 comprises 15 residues. Germline CDR1 reads DFQATT; CDR2 reads SNEGSKA (reference sequence). V lost 4 bases and J 1 base, leaving 16 bases between the germline ends. The chain's CDR3 is CSATRPTASNTEAFF. CDR3 in DNA: TGCAGTGCTACCCGACCCACTGCCTCGAACACTGAAGCTTTCTTT.

This sequence joins TRBV4-1 and TRBJ2-3; D is uncertain. This CDR3 is built from 16 residues. V dropped 0 bases and J dropped 2 bases, with 12 bases sitting between them. CDR1 MGHRA and CDR2 YSYEKL come from the germline V gene. In DNA form, the CDR3 reads TGCGCCAGCAGCCAAGATGCGAGACTGAACACAGATACGCAGTATTTT. It yields the protein CASSQDARLNTDTQYF.

The table lists this clonotype with many counts. The chain links TRBV29-1 to TRBJ2-3, with D possibly called TRBD1 or TRBD2 (5 bases each). The CDR3 consists of 12 residues. CDR1 is SQVTM and CDR2 is ANQGSEA in the germline V gene. V lost 5 bases to trimming and J lost 0 bases, with 6 bases between them. CDR3 sequence reads: CSVWDSTDTQYF. In nucleotides, the CDR3 is TGCAGCGTTTGGGACAGCACAGATACGCAGTATTTT.

Ten or more counts support this clonotype. This chain joins TRBV3-1 and TRBJ2-1; D is tentatively TRBD1 or TRBD2 (5 bases each). CDR3 size: 15 residues. Germline lookup yields CDR1 LGHDT and CDR2 YNNKEL (reference sequence). V was shortened by 7 bases and J by 9 bases, with 22 bases between the two germline ends. The CDR3 DNA is TGTGCCAGCACCCAGGGCCCGACACTGGGAGTTGAGCAGTTCTTC. Residues: CASTQGPTLGVEQFF.

This clonotype came up a few times. The chain joins TRBV19 to TRBJ2-1; D gene unclear. V was cut by 4 bases and J by 0 bases, with 4 bases left in between. The length of the CDR3 is 13 residues. Germline V CDR1 and CDR2: LNHDA, SQIVND (reference sequence). CDR3 protein: CASSRASYNEQFF. In DNA form, the CDR3 reads TGTGCCAGTAGTAGAGCCTCCTACAATGAGCAGTTCTTC.

This clonotype turned up a few times. The chain employs TRBV20-1 and TRBJ2-7; no firm D call. The CDR3 length is 11 residues. Germline V CDR1 and CDR2: DFQATT, SNEGSKA (reference sequence). Trimming stripped 3 bases from V and 6 bases from J, with 9 bases between. DNA for the CDR3: TGCAGTGCTAGTTTGCAGAGCGAGCAGTACTTC. Protein: CSASLQSEQYF.

This clonotype was seen a handful of times. The J gene is TRBJ1-2, the V gene TRBV21-1; TRBD1 reflects the table's D call only, with no check against the DNA. TRBV21-1 is reported as a pseudogene. The CDR3 is 14 residues long. The DNA of the CDR3 is TGTGCCAGCAGCACCCAGGGACAGCTTTATGGCTACACCTTC. It encodes CASSTQGQLYGYTF.

The rearrangement links TRBV20-1 to TRBJ2-3; D is undetermined. Germline V gives CDR1 DFQATT, CDR2 SNEGSKA (reference sequence). The CDR3 consists of 13 residues. CDR3 sequence: CSLLIASTDTQYF. The CDR3 DNA reads as TGCAGCCTTTTGATTGCTAGCACAGATACGCAGTATTTT.